Each of the 2 T cell receptor beta chains below was sequenced from the same sample in a study of T cell repertoires in cytomegalovirus infection. TCRdb redid the calling of the reads with MiXCR, one entry per CDR3 protein. The sample has some 500,000 distinct CDR3 sequences, over 35% seen once; the top ten hold 40% to 60%. No antigen has been assigned to these receptors. This specimen consisted of cultured PBMCs, obtained from culture after CMV antigen stimulation. These receptors were obtained from a human donor in good health (CMV status not recorded). Some clones in this sample may be carry-over from other donors' samples.

The rearrangement joins TRBV7-2 to TRBJ2-7, with unresolved D. Per the germline V gene, CDR1 is SGHTA and CDR2 is FQGNSA. Trimming removed 5 bases from V and 0 bases from J, with 11 bases in between. The CDR3 is 14 residues long. For the CDR3, the DNA is TGTGCCAGCAGCGGTTTGGATAGCTCCTACGAGCAGTACTTC. This codes for CASSGLDSSYEQYF.

V is TRBV7-8 and J is TRBJ2-5; 7 positions match TRBD2. The CDR3 is 17 amino acids. The germline V gene has CDR1 SGHVS and CDR2 FQNEAQ. V lost 5 bases to trimming and J lost 5 bases; unmatched junction nucleotides: 17. The DNA of the CDR3 is TGTGCCAGCAGCCGCGAGAGTTTTAGAGTGGGAGGGGAGACCCAGTACTTC. Translating it yields CASSRESFRVGGETQYF.